These T cell receptor beta chains were read from a single sample in a study of T cell repertoires in cytomegalovirus infection. TCRdb re-called the reads through MiXCR, storing one row per CDR3 protein. This sample has 900,000 to 950,000 distinct CDR3 sequences, with 31% found just once. The antigens of these receptors remain unknown. Specimen: cultured CD8+ T cells from PBMCs, collected from culture after CMV antigen stimulation. Receptor source: a human donor in good health (CMV status not recorded). Some clones in this sample may be carry-over from other donors' samples. The CDR3 runs from the conserved cysteine through the conserved F or W. A D gene is named only where the DNA matches it firmly. Size tells how often a clone was seen (once, few, many) or the class of an expanded clone, and some rows leave it out.

v_gene: TRBV7-6; abundance: many; j_gene: TRBJ2-3; d_gene: TRBD1; CDR3nt: TGTGCCAGCAGCTTAGTTCGGGACAGGAGCACAGATACGCAGTATTTT; CDR3aa: CASSLVRDRSTDTQYF
v_gene: TRBV6-5; abundance: NA; j_gene: TRBJ1-2; d_gene: NA; CDR3nt: TGTGCCAGCGGACTGGGCAGGGTTTCTGGCTACACCTTC; CDR3aa: CASGLGRVSGYTF
v_gene: TRBV6-6; abundance: few; j_gene: TRBJ1-1; d_gene: NA; CDR3nt: TGTGCCAGCAGCCATGCCGGGGCGGGCAACACTGAAGCTTTCTTT; CDR3aa: CASSHAGAGNTEAFF
v_gene: TRBV5-1; abundance: NA; j_gene: TRBJ2-5; d_gene: TRBD1; CDR3nt: TGCGTCAGCAGCGCGGACAGGGAAGAGACCCAGTACTTC; CDR3aa: CVSSADREETQYF
v_gene: TRBV6-2/TRBV6-3; abundance: NA; j_gene: TRBJ1-1; d_gene: TRBD1; CDR3nt: TGTGCCAGCAGTCAAGGACAGGGTACTAACACTGAAGCTTTCTTT; CDR3aa: CASSQGQGTNTEAFF
v_gene: TRBV5-4; abundance: NA; j_gene: TRBJ2-2; d_gene: NA; CDR3nt: TGTGCCAGCGCGGGTCACACCGGGGAGCTGTTTTTT; CDR3aa: CASAGHTGELFF
v_gene: TRBV7-9; abundance: many; j_gene: TRBJ1-1; d_gene: NA; CDR3nt: TGTGCCAGCAGCTCCTACGGAGAAGCTTTCTTT; CDR3aa: CASSSYGEAFF
v_gene: TRBV6-2/TRBV6-3; abundance: few; j_gene: TRBJ2-4; d_gene: NA; CDR3nt: TGTGCCGGGTCCCGGGTAGGGGAGAACATTCAGTACTTC; CDR3aa: CAGSRVGENIQYF
v_gene: TRBV4-1; abundance: NA; j_gene: TRBJ2-5; d_gene: NA; CDR3nt: TGCGCCAGCAGCCAAGGACTCTCCCGGGCCCAGTACTTC; CDR3aa: CASSQGLSRAQYF
v_gene: TRBV9; abundance: few; j_gene: TRBJ2-2; d_gene: NA; CDR3nt: TGTGCCAGCAGCCTTCCTCTTAGAGAGTACACCGGGGAGCTGTTTTTT; CDR3aa: CASSLPLREYTGELFF
v_gene: TRBV19; abundance: few; j_gene: TRBJ1-1; d_gene: NA; CDR3nt: TGTGCCAGTACCCGTGGGACTTACACTGAAGCTTTCTTT; CDR3aa: CASTRGTYTEAFF
v_gene: TRBV6-1; abundance: few; j_gene: TRBJ2-3; d_gene: NA; CDR3nt: TGTGCCAGCAGTGAGCGACAGGCCTCTAGCACAGATACGCAGTATTTT; CDR3aa: CASSERQASSTDTQYF
v_gene: TRBV5-6; abundance: NA; j_gene: TRBJ1-1; d_gene: NA; CDR3nt: TGTGCCAGCAGCTTGGAAGGGTGGGCCACTGAAGCTTTCTTT; CDR3aa: CASSLEGWATEAFF
v_gene: TRBV7-9; abundance: NA; j_gene: TRBJ2-5; d_gene: NA; CDR3nt: TGTGCCAGCAGCTTAGGACCCAGGGCAGGGGATGAGACCCAGTACTTC; CDR3aa: CASSLGPRAGDETQYF
v_gene: TRBV4-1; abundance: NA; j_gene: TRBJ1-3; d_gene: NA; CDR3nt: TGCGCCAGCACCCCCCATTCGGGTTCTGGAAACACCATATATTTT; CDR3aa: CASTPHSGSGNTIYF